This T cell receptor beta chain was captured in a study of cytomegalovirus exposure and HLA in healthy donors. The study's findings and limits: The Asian-associated ancestry cluster reportedly had fewer N-insertions than the roughly 670-donor mean in a later analysis. TCR beta sequences numbering around 15,000 were associated with HLA alleles at 0.05 false discovery rate in a later analysis.

With respect to this clone: Its specificity is not known.

In the PCR, 60 Vbeta and 13 Jbeta primers were used. TCRdb keeps only in-frame clones here, not all; method: immunoSEQ multiplex PCR. The data show over 100,000 clones, about 75% seen once. Sequencing was carried out using PBMCs. This TCR was recovered from a man in his sixties in good health and CMV-seropositive.

CDR3 DNA: TGTGCCAGTACCATGACAGGGGATGGCTATGGCTACACCTTC. As protein: CASTMTGDGYGYTF. The chain uses TRBV19 and TRBJ1-2; 8 bases are shared with TRBD1. V trimming: 7 bases; J trimming: 4 bases; junction bases outside the gene matches: 8. CDR1 is LNHDA and CDR2 is SQIVND in the germline V gene (reference sequence). This CDR3 spans 14 amino acids.